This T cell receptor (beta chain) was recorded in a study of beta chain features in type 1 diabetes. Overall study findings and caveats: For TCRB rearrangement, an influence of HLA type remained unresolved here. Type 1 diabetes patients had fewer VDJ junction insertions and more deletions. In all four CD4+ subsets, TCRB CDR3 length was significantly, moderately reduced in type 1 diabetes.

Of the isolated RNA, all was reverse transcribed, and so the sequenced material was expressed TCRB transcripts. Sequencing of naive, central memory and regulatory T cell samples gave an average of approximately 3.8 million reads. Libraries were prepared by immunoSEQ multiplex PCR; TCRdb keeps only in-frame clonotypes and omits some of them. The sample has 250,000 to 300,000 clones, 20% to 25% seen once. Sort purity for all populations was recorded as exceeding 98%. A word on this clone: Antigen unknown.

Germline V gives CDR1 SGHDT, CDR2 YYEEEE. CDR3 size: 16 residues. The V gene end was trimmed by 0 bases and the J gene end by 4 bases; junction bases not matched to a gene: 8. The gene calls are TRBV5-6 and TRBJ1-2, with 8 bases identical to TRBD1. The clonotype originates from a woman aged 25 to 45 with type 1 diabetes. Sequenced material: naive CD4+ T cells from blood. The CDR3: CASSLGGPTGAYGYTF. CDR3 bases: TGTGCCAGCAGCTTGGGGGGCCCGACAGGGGCCTATGGCTACACCTTC.